Sequencing of this TCR beta chain was carried out in a study of response to subunit inactivated influenza vaccine. This clonotype was counted only a few times. Via MiXCR, TCRdb re-called the RT-PCR reads, giving one row per CDR3 protein. The sample contains 150,000 to 200,000 distinct CDR3 sequences, approximately 12% of which appear only once. Trimming took 6 bases from V and 7 from J; bases not matched to a gene: 5. Looked up from germline, CDR1 is SNHLY and CDR2 is FYNNEI. The CDR3 contains 15 residues. The sample was also linked to a second study, of T cells expressing NK-cell markers. As that study records: TCR beta cDNA was generated via 5'RACE template switching incorporating UMIs.

The clonotype was recovered from a man aged 50 to 60 who received an inactivated influenza vaccine. The sequencing here drew on CD8+ T cells sorted from PBMCs, taken 11 to 12 days after vaccination. The chain carries TRBV2 and TRBJ2-3, with 15 bases identical to TRBD2. CDR3 sequence: CASRVGTSGGHTQYF. Written as DNA, the CDR3 is TGTGCCAGCAGGGTCGGGACTAGCGGGGGGCATACGCAGTATTTT.